The TCR beta chain under discussion was sequenced for a study of tumor-infiltrating lymphocytes in primary liver carcinoma (dated 2017 in TCRdb). With regard to the full study: Surgical resection was performed in China between 2015 and 2016 on about 5 patients with histopathologically diagnosed primary liver carcinoma. Of the five patients (three men and two women, aged 30 to 69 years), four had hepatocellular carcinoma and one had combined HCC and intrahepatic cholangiocarcinoma. The five patients had tumors of stage T1-T3 N0M0, with maximum diameters ranging from roughly 4.2 to 11 cm. Samples yielded roughly 3.5 to 8 million productive TCRbeta reads; read depth did not differ significantly between tissue types. The study combined TCRbeta repertoire sequencing, expression microarrays and whole-exome sequencing across five regions of each liver tumor, with adjacent normal tissue and blood. A total of roughly 35 specimens from 5 patients, comprising roughly 25 tumor regions, 5 adjacent noncancerous liver tissues and 5 peripheral blood samples, were covered by TCRbeta repertoire sequencing. Reproducibility between technical replicate repertoires was high, with correlation coefficients above 0.95 and mean shared-clone rates approximately 0.88.

Points the paper makes about the study in general: Because sequencing covered only the TCR beta chain and unpaired alpha chains were not captured, true repertoire diversity is likely underestimated. The top 250 clones accounted for a significantly greater share of the repertoire in tumors than in blood (p = 0.039). With just 4 or 5 patients in the study, the authors point out that the findings should be validated in a larger study. Consistent with antigen-driven expansion, pairs of tumor regions showed higher repertoire overlap (mean about 36%) than either tumor-adjacent pairs (approximately 17%) or tumor-blood pairs (roughly 14%). Since the samples were bulk and unsorted, there was no way to compare CD4+ and CD8+ T cell repertoires.

CDR1 and CDR2, looked up from the germline V gene, are WSHSY and SAAADI. Its CDR3 holds 14 amino acids, cysteine through phenylalanine. The CDR3 DNA has 42 bases and is translated from base 1. V is cut back by 9 bases and J by 0 bases, with 4 bases in the junction unmatched. In this sample, this clonotype turned up a few times. Its target antigen remains unknown. No clone much larger than this one lies a single base away; base qualities are absent. TRIzol reagent was used to extract blood RNA from unsorted whole blood, while the DNeasy Blood & Tissue kit provided the germline DNA. Chronic HBV infection was present in the patients, and the patients were treatment-naive at sampling. Before surgery, 3 to 4.5 milliliters of peripheral blood were collected into K2EDTA tubes. A constant-region primer and ProtoScript II reverse transcriptase were used to reverse-transcribe TCRbeta-specific cDNA from roughly 0.55 ug total RNA. Construction of the TCRbeta libraries relied on three nested rounds of multiplex PCR, following a slightly modified ARM-PCR procedure. Multiplex TRBV1-TRBV30 forward primers and a Cbeta reverse primer were used in the first two PCR rounds, each of which was run for 10 to 11 cycles. Sample barcodes and Illumina adapters were attached in a final 25-cycle PCR using Deep VentR polymerase. Amplicons of 200-500 bp were gel-purified with a QIAquick gel extraction kit before sequencing. The TCRbeta amplicons were sequenced with 250-bp paired-end reads on an Illumina HiSeq 2500. Per the authors' processing: Trimmomatic v0.33 was used to quality-trim the reads, and FLASH v1.2.11 was used to merge paired reads so that full CDR3 sequences could be recovered. V, D and J germline segments were assigned to the rearranged TCRbeta sequences using MiGEC v1.2.1b. Clonotype statistics and Shannon-Wiener diversity indices were computed with VDJtools v1.0.0. To reduce sampling bias, subsequent analyses other than the diversity analysis used only the 250 most abundant clonotypes in each sample. The raw public data were reprocessed by TCRdb itself: fastp quality trimming at Q25, MiXCR clonotype calling, in-frame beta chains only. Rows matching on CDR3 protein sequence are summarized as one entry with the most common DNA and genes. In this record, the V and J calls reflect TCRdb's handling and not the investigators' own analysis. The sample table contains 190,000 or so distinct CDR3 sequences; only one count was recorded for about two thirds of them. Roughly 7% of the sample goes to the ten largest clones.

The sample consisted of peripheral blood. The clonotype comes from a woman aged 60-70 years with primary liver carcinoma and hepatitis B virus infection. Recombination joined TRBV10-2 with TRBJ2-7, with 11 central nucleotides matching TRBD2. CDR3 reads: CASISGRASYEQYF. The sequenced DNA: TGCGCCAGTATTAGCGGGAGGGCCTCCTACGAGCAGTACTTC.